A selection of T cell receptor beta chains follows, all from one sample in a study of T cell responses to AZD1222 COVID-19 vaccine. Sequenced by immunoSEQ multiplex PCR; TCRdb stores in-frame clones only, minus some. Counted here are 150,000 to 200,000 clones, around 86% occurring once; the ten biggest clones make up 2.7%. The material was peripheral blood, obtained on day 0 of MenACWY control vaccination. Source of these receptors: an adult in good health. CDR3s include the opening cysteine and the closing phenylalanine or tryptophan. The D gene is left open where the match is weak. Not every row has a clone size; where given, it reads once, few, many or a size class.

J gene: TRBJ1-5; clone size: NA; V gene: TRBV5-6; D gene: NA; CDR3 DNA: TGTGCCAGCAGCAGGGGGGGGGTCAAGCCCCAGCATTTT; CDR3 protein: CASSRGGVKPQHF
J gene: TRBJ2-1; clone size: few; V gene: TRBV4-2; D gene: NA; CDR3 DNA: TGTGCCAGCAGCCTGGACTATATGCCCAATGAGCAGTTCTTC; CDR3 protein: CASSLDYMPNEQFF
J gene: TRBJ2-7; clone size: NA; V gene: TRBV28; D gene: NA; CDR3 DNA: TGTGCCAGCAGTTTAGGGGTTTTGAACGAGCAGTACTTC; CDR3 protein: CASSLGVLNEQYF
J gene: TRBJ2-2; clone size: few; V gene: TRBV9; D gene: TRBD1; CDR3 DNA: TGTGCCAGCAGCGCACAGGGGGTAACCACCGGGGAGCTGTTTTTT; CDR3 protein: CASSAQGVTTGELFF
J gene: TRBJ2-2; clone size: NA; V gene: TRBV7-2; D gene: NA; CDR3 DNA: TGTGCCAGCAGCTTAGTAGGTGGGGGGTACACCGGGGAGCTGTTTTTT; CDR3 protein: CASSLVGGGYTGELFF
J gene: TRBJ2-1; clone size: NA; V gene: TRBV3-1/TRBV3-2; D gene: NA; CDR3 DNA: TGTGCCAGCAGCCAATTGCACGGCCCGGAGTTCTTC; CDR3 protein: CASSQLHGPEFF
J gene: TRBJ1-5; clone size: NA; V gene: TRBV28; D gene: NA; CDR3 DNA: TGTGCCAGCACCCTCGCGGGGGGATATCAGCCCCAGCATTTT; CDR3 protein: CASTLAGGYQPQHF
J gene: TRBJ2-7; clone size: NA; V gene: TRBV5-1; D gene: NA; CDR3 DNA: TGCGCCAGCAGCTTGGACGTGGGCTACGAGCAGTACTTC; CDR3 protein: CASSLDVGYEQYF
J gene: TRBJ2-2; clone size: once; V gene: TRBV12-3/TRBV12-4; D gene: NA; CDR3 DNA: TGTGCCAGCAGTTTCGCGGGGACCGGGGAGCTGTTTTTT; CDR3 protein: CASSFAGTGELFF
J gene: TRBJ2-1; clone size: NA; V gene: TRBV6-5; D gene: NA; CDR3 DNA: TGTGCCAGCAGTTACATACCAGTGGGTTACAATGAGCAGTTCTTC; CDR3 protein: CASSYIPVGYNEQFF
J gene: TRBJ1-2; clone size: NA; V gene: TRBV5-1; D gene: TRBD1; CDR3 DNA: TGCGCCAGCAGCTTGCCGGGACAGGGATTTGGTGGCTACACCTTC; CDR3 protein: CASSLPGQGFGGYTF
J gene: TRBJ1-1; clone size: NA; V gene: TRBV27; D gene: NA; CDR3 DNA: TGTGCCAGCAGTTTACACAGGGCGGGTGACACTGAAGCTTTCTTT; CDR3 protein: CASSLHRAGDTEAFF
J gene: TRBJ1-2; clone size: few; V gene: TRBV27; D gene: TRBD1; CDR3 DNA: TGTGCCAGCAGTACCCGGACAGGGGAGGTCGGCTACACCTTC; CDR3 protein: CASSTRTGEVGYTF
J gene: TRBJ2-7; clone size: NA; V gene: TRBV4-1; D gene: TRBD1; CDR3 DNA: TGCGCCAGCAGCCAAGATCAGGGGGCTCTCGAGCAGTACTTC; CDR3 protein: CASSQDQGALEQYF
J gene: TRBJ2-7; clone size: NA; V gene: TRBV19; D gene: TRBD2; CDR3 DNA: TGTGCCAGTAGCCCTGGACTAGCGGGAGGCTACGAGCAGTACTTC; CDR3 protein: CASSPGLAGGYEQYF
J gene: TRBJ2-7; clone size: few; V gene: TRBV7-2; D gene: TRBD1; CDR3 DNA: TGTGCCAGCAGCTTACCCTCGGGACAGCCAGCCTACGAGCAGTACTTC; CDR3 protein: CASSLPSGQPAYEQYF
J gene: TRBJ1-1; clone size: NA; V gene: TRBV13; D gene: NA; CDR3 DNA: TGTGCCAGCAGCTTACAGGGGACGGCTTTCTTT; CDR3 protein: CASSLQGTAFF
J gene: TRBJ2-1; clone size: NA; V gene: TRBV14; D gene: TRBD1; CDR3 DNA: TGTGCCAGCAGCCAAGAAGGGGGCCATTTCAGCGAGCAGTTCTTC; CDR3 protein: CASSQEGGHFSEQFF
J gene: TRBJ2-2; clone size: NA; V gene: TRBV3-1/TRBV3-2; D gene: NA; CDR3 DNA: TGTGCCAGCAGCCAAGATACATGGGGGACCGGGGAGCTGTTTTTT; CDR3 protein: CASSQDTWGTGELFF
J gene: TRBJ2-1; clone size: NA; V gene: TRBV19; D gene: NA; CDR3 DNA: TGTGCCAGTAGTATGGGACGGGACAATGAGCAGTTCTTC; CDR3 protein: CASSMGRDNEQFF
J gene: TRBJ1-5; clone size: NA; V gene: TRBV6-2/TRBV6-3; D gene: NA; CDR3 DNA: TGTGCCAGCAGTTATGGGGGGTATCAGCCCCAGCATTTT; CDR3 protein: CASSYGGYQPQHF
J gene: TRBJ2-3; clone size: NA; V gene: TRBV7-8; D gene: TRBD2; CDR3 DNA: TGTGCCAGCAGCCCCGGGGACAGGGGCAAAGGACTAGCGGGGATATTTTTCACAGATACGCAGTATTTT; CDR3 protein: CASSPGDRGKGLAGIFFTDTQYF
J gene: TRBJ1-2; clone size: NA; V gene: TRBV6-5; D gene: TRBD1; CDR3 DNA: TGTGCCAGCAGTTACTCAACAGGGGGCAATGGCTACACCTTC; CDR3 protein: CASSYSTGGNGYTF
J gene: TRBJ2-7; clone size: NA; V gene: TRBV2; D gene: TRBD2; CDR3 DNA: TGTGCCAGCTGTCAGCGGGAGGACTCCTACGAGCAGTACTTC; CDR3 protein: CASCQREDSYEQYF
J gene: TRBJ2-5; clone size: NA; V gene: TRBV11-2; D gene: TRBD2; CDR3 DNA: TGTGCCAGCAGCGCCGGGACTAGCGGGGGGCCGACCCAGTACTTC; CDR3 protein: CASSAGTSGGPTQYF
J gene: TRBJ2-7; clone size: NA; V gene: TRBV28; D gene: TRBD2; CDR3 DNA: TGTGCCAGCAGTCCGCTGCGTAGCGGGAGCGACGAGCAGTACTTC; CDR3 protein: CASSPLRSGSDEQYF
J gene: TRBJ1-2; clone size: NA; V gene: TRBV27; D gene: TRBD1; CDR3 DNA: TGTGCCAGCAGCAAGTCCGACAGGGGCTTTAACTATGGCTACACCTTC; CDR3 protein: CASSKSDRGFNYGYTF
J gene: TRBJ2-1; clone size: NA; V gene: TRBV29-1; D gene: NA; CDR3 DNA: TGCAGCGTTGAAGGGCAGGTAAATGAGCAGTTCTTC; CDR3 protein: CSVEGQVNEQFF
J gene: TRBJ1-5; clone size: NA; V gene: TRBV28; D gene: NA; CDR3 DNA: TGTGCCAGCAGTGGGGACGCCTATCAGCCCCAGCATTTT; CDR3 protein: CASSGDAYQPQHF
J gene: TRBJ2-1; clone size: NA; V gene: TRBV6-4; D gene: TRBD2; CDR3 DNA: TGTGCCAGCAGAGGGCTAGCGGGGGGCCTCCTCTTC; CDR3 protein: CASRGLAGGLLF
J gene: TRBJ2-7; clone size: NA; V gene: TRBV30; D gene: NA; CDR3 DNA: TGTGCCTGGAGCCAGACAGATTACGAGCAGTACTTC; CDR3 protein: CAWSQTDYEQYF
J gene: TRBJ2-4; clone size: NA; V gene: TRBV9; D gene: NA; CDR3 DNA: TGTGCCAGCAGCGTCGGTAGTATAGAAAACATTCAGTACTTC; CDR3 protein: CASSVGSIENIQYF
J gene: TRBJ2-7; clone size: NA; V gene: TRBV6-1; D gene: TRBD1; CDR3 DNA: TGTGCCAGCAGTGAAGAGACAGGGGGTTCCTACGAGCAGTACTTC; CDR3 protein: CASSEETGGSYEQYF
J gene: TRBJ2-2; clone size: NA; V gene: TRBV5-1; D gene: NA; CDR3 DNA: TGCGCCAGCAGCTTGTGGGAACCCACCGGGGAGCTGTTTTTT; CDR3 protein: CASSLWEPTGELFF
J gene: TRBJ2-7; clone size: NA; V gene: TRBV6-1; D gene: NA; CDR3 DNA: TGTGCCAGCAGTCAAGCACAGGGATCCTACGAGCAGTACTTC; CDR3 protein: CASSQAQGSYEQYF
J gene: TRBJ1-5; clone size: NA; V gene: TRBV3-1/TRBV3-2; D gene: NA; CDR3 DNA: TGTGCCAGCAGCCAAGGGTCAGGGGGCAATCAGCCCCAGCATTTT; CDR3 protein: CASSQGSGGNQPQHF